The TCR beta chain described here comes from a study of CD4 T cells in relation to SARS-CoV-2 and coronaviruses (dated by TCRdb to the early 2020s). Background for the entire study: In the ViraFEST assay, PBMCs were cultured with antigen for approximately ten days, after which TCR beta CDR3s were sequenced to identify antigen-specific clonal expansions. An HIV-1 Nef peptide pool or a culture without peptide was used as the negative reference condition. Using patient-derived lymphoblastoid cell lines, the shared crossreactive spike epitopes were mapped to their HLA restriction. Memory CD4+ T cell crossreactivity between SARS-CoV-2 and common cold coronavirus spike proteins was assessed at the TCR clonotype level in the study. Samples from a few pre-COVID donors and the naive versus memory experiments were sequenced with the Adaptive Biotechnologies TCR-sequencing kit; other data were Illumina-based. A different, Illumina-based TCR-beta assay was used to sequence expansion assays from other donors in the study. The investigation overall reported the following: In about 71% of donors, memory CD4+ clonotypes turned up that crossrecognized SARS-CoV-2 and at least one common cold coronavirus spike. Pre-pandemic and post-infection samples were not both contributed by any donor, so tracing of the source of pre-existing responses was limited. Since the crossreactivity analysis centred on spike protein, crossreactivity against other viral proteins was not assessed. The study was limited by small numbers of patients and tested TCRs. Compared with monoreactive clones, crossreactive clones had significantly weaker SARS-CoV-2-driven expansion, a result consistent with antigenic imprinting.

Preparation of the library involved the immunoSEQ multiplex PCR assay. In the paper's pipeline: During preprocessing, nonproductive sequences were discarded, as were any CDR3s that did not begin with C, did not end with F or W, or were shorter than 7 amino acids. Antigen-specific clonotypes were called with the MANAFEST web app on the basis of expansion relative to the reference and to other culture wells. A clone counted as positive if significantly expanded in 2 of 3 replicate wells versus the reference culture at FDR below 0.05. To be called positive, a clone also had to show significant expansion compared with every other tandem well and an odds ratio greater than 5. Pairwise Levenshtein distance, computed with the stringdist R package after three terminal residues were trimmed from each end, was used as the measure of CDR3 homology. This is the immuneACCESS table as TCRdb keeps it, with only in-frame sequences that have V and J called. A part of the clones is gone; compared with another copy, unresolved V genes explain less than half, and the rest is unexplained. Clone size and V and J calls were adopted from that table, with D and trimming inferred from the DNA. Within this sample are roughly 30,000 clones, with roughly four fifths of them counted one time only. Of the sample, 20% falls within the top ten clones.

CD4+ T cells from unexposed donors were collected before the COVID-19 pandemic (2011-2018). Following 10 days of culture, the EasySep CD4+ T cell isolation kit was used to isolate CD4+ T cells. As cell number allowed, CD4+ T cells from unexposed donors were tested for reactivity to SARS-CoV-2 S and N and to four common cold coronavirus spike pools. Each well held more than 1.5 million PBMCs cultured in IMDM containing around 5% human AB serum and roughly 9.4 IU/ml IL-2. Half of the culture medium was replaced with fresh IL-2-containing medium on days 3 and 7. In general, every peptide culture condition was set up in three replicate wells. The leukapheresis product for the unexposed donors was obtained through commercial purchase. PBMCs were isolated from leukapheresis product or whole blood by Ficoll-Paque PLUS gradient centrifugation. PBMCs were either cryopreserved at -140°C or used fresh in the expansion assay. The QIAamp Micro DNA Kit was used to extract genomic DNA from the CD4+ T cells.

The germline V gene provides CDR1 SGDLS and CDR2 YYNGEE. The CDR3, cysteine through phenylalanine, is 16 amino acids long. Kept here is only the CDR3 DNA, which spans 48 bases and is read in frame from base 1. V and J are truncated by 4 bases and 5 bases respectively, leaving an intervening sequence of 21 bases. Points on this clone: The antigen this receptor binds is unknown. Base qualities are not at hand, and no much larger clone is one base apart.

This receptor was obtained from a human donor in good health. The V and J segments used are TRBV9 and TRBJ2-5; the D gene cannot be named for sure. The sample consisted of CD4+ T cells from PBMCs, cultured in vitro. The CDR3 reads CASSLFGSRVGETQYF. The DNA is TGTGCCAGCAGCCTATTCGGCTCTAGGGTGGGGGAGACCCAGTACTTC.